This TCR beta chain was obtained from a study of blood T cells in healthy people across ages. In the case of this clonotype: Its cognate antigen is unknown. The junction departs from germline at one end; a sequencing error may be responsible.

General study findings and limits: More naive CD4+ cells and higher diversity were found in long-lived than in aged donors.

A second roughly 6 to 11 cycle PCR used barcoded and J-beta primers. TCRdb reanalysed the 5' RACE reads using MiXCR and keeps one entry per CDR3 protein. The data contain roughly 2 million distinct CDR3 sequences, just under 50% of them seen just once; the ten biggest clones take up around 2.1%. This CDR3 region has 14 residues. Germline CDR1 is SGHTA and CDR2 is FQGNSA. Sequenced material: blood. J is TRBJ2-5 and V is TRBV7-2, with D tentatively TRBD1 (5 bases). The sequence came from a woman aged 40-49 years in good health. CDR3 loop: CASSLAGASETPYF. The CDR3 bases are TGTGCCAGCAGCTTAGCTGGGGCTTCTGAGACCCCGTACTTC.